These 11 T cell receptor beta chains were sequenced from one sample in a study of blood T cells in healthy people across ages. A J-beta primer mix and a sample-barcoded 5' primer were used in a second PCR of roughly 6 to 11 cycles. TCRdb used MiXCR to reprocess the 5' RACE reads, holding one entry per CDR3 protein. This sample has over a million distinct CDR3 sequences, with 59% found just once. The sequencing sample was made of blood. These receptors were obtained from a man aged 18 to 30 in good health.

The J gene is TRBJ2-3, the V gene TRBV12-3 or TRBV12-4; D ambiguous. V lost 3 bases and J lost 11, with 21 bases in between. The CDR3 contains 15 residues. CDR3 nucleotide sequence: TGTGCCAGCAGTTTTACAGAGATGAGAGCAGATGTGCAGTATTTT. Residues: CASSFTEMRADVQYF.

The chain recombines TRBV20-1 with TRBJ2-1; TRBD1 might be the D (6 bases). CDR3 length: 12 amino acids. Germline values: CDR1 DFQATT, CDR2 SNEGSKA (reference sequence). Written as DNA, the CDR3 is TGCAGGGCAGGGGCCCACTACAATGAGCAGTTCTTC. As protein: CRAGAHYNEQFF.

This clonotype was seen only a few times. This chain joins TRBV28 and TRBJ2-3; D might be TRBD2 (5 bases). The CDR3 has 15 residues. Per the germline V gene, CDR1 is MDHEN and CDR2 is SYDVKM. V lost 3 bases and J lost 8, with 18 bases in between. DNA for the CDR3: TGTGCCAGCAGTTTGGCGAGGGATTTAGAAGGTACGCAGTATTTT. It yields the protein CASSLARDLEGTQYF.

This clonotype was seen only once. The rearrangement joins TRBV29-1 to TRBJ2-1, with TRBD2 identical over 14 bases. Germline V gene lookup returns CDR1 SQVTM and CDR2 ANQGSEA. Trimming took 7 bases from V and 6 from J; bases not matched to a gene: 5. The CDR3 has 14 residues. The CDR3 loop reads CSAPGTSGGNEQFF. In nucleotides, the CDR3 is TGCAGCGCCCCTGGGACTAGCGGGGGCAATGAGCAGTTCTTC.

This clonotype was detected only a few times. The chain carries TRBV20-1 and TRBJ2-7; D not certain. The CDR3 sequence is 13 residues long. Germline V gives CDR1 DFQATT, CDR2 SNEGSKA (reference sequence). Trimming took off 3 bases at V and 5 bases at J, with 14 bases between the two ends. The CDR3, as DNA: TGCAGTGCTAGGCACTATCTAAGGGACGAGCAGTACTTC. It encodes CSARHYLRDEQYF.

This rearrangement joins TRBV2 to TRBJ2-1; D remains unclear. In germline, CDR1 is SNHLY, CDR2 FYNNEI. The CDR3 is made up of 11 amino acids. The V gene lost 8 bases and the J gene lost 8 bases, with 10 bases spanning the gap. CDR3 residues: CASRAFYEQFF. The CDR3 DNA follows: TGTGCCAGCCGGGCGTTCTATGAGCAGTTCTTC.

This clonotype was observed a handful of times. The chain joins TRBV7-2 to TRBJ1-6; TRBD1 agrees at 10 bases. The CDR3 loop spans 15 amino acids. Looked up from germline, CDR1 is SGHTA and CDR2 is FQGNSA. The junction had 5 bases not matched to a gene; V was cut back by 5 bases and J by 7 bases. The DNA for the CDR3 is TGTGCCAGCAGCCTCCCGGGACAGGGGAATTCACCCCTCCACTTT. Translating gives CASSLPGQGNSPLHF. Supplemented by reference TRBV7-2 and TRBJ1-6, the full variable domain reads GAGVSQSPSNKVTEKGKDVELRCDPISGHTALYWYRQSLGQGLEFLIYFQGNSAPDKSGLPSDRFSAERTGGSVSTLTIQRTQQEDSAVYLCASSLPGQGNSPLHFGNGTRLTVT.

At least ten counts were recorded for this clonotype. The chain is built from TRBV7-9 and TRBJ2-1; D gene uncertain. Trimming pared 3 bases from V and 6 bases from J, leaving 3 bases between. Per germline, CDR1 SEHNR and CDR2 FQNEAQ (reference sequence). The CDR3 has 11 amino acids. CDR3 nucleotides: TGTGCCAGCAGCTTGCCCAATGAGCAGTTCTTC. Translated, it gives CASSLPNEQFF.

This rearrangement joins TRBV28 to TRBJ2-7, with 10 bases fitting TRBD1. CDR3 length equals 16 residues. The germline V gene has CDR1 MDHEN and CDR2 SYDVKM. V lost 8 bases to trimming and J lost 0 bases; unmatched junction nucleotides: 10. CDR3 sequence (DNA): TGTGCCAGCTTAATCTCCGGGACAGGGGCCTCCTACGAGCAGTACTTC. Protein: CASLISGTGASYEQYF. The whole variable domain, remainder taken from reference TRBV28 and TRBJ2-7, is DVKVTQSSRYLVKRTGEKVFLECVQDMDHENMFWYRQDPGLGLRLIYFSYDVKMKEKGDIPEGYSVSREKKERFSLILESASTNQTSMYLCASLISGTGASYEQYFGPGTRLTVT.

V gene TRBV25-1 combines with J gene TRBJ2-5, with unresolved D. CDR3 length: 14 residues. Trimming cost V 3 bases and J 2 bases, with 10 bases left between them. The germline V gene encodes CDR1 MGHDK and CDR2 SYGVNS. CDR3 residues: CASSDRTLQETQYF. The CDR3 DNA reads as TGTGCCAGCAGTGATAGGACCCTACAAGAGACCCAGTACTTC.

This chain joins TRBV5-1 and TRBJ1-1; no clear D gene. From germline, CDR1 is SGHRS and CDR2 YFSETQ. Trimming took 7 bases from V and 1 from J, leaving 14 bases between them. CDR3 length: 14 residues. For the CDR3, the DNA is TGCGCCAGCGGCCATAGTGGGGAGAACACTGAAGCTTTCTTT. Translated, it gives CASGHSGENTEAFF.